Listed below are T cell receptor beta chains from one sample, sequenced in a study of blood T cell repertoires in COVID-19. Using immunoSEQ multiplex PCR, the repertoire was profiled, and TCRdb retains in-frame clones only, with some absent. The sample includes 490,000 or so clones, over 75% seen only once; the top ten take about 1.7%. Sequenced sample: PBMCs or T cells enriched from blood (not recorded which). These receptors all come from a woman between 40 and 55 years old who had recovered from COVID-19. CDR3s include the opening cysteine and the closing phenylalanine or tryptophan. A D gene is named only where the DNA matches it firmly. Clone sizes are given selectively: once, few, many, or a class where the clone is expanded.

V gene,D gene,clone size,J gene,CDR3 length,CDR3 protein,CDR3 DNA
TRBV6-5,TRBD1,.,TRBJ1-1,16,CASSYYHRGMNTEAFF,TGTGCCAGCAGTTATTATCACAGGGGGATGAACACTGAAGCTTTCTTT
TRBV3-1/TRBV3-2,.,.,TRBJ2-5,13,CASSQDIPETQYF,TGTGCCAGCAGCCAAGACATCCCAGAGACCCAGTACTTC
TRBV5-6,TRBD1,.,TRBJ2-5,13,CASRDRARETQYF,TGTGCCAGCAGGGACAGGGCGCGGGAGACCCAGTACTTC
TRBV9,TRBD1,.,TRBJ1-2,15,CASSALGQGGNGYTF,TGTGCCAGCAGCGCCCTTGGACAGGGAGGCAATGGCTACACCTTC
TRBV6-5,.,.,TRBJ1-2,13,CASAPQREYGYTF,TGTGCCAGCGCCCCCCAGAGGGAATATGGCTACACCTTC
TRBV6-5,.,.,TRBJ2-4,16,CASSYSARLAKNIQYF,TGTGCCAGCAGTTACTCGGCCAGGTTAGCCAAAAACATTCAGTACTTC
TRBV7-2,.,.,TRBJ2-5,14,CASSFTGPPETQYF,TGTGCCAGCAGCTTTACAGGACCCCCAGAGACCCAGTACTTC
TRBV7-9,.,.,TRBJ1-2,13,CASSRGLAGGYTF,TGTGCCAGCAGCCGTGGGCTGGCGGGTGGCTACACCTTC
TRBV7-2,.,.,TRBJ1-3,13,CASSPTTGNTIYF,TGTGCCAGCAGCCCAACAACTGGAAACACCATATATTTT
TRBV6-2/TRBV6-3,.,.,TRBJ2-5,13,CASSRLNRKTQYF,TGTGCCAGCAGCAGACTGAATAGGAAGACCCAGTACTTC
TRBV7-9,.,.,TRBJ2-1,15,CASNSFERRNNEQFF,TGTGCCAGCAATTCGTTCGAGCGGAGAAACAATGAGCAGTTCTTC
TRBV15,TRBD2,.,TRBJ2-3,17,CATSRGLAGGSTDTQYF,TGTGCCACCAGCAGAGGACTAGCGGGAGGGAGCACAGATACGCAGTATTTT
TRBV28,.,once,TRBJ2-5,13,CASSFGSQETQYF,TGTGCCAGCAGTTTCGGGAGCCAAGAGACCCAGTACTTC
TRBV25-1,TRBD1,.,TRBJ1-2,14,CASSESGTGRQWTF,TGTGCCAGCAGTGAATCCGGGACAGGCCGACAATGGACCTTC
TRBV30,TRBD1,.,TRBJ1-2,13,CAWRMDRNYGYTF,TGTGCCTGGAGGATGGACAGGAACTATGGCTACACCTTC
TRBV27,.,.,TRBJ1-2,14,CASRMGLPNYGYTF,TGTGCCAGCAGGATGGGGCTTCCTAACTATGGCTACACCTTC
TRBV19,.,.,TRBJ2-2,13,CASSIGHPGELFF,TGTGCCAGTAGTATCGGACACCCCGGGGAGCTGTTTTTT
TRBV7-9,.,.,TRBJ2-7,11,CASSSTYEQYF,TGTGCCAGCAGCTCCACCTACGAGCAGTACTTC
TRBV19,TRBD1,.,TRBJ1-1,16,CASSTGTGLLNTEAFF,TGTGCCAGTAGTACCGGGACAGGGCTTTTGAACACTGAAGCTTTCTTT
TRBV7-8,TRBD1,.,TRBJ1-1,15,CASSLGQGQGTEAFF,TGTGCCAGCAGCTTAGGTCAAGGACAGGGCACTGAAGCTTTCTTT
TRBV14,.,.,TRBJ1-6,14,CASSQDFLNSPLHF,TGTGCCAGCAGCCAAGATTTTCTGAATTCACCCCTCCACTTT
TRBV4-1,.,.,TRBJ2-1,14,CASSQESSAYLLFF,TGCGCCAGCAGCCAAGAGAGTTCCGCATATTTATTGTTCTTC
TRBV4-3,.,.,TRBJ2-7,14,CASSQRTVSYEQYF,TGCGCCAGCAGCCAACGGACAGTTTCCTACGAGCAGTACTTC
TRBV9,.,.,TRBJ1-2,15,CASSVGWRGGYGYTF,TGTGCCAGCAGCGTAGGTTGGAGGGGTGGATATGGCTACACCTTC
TRBV4-3,.,.,TRBJ1-1,15,CASSQVRRMNTEAFF,TGCGCCAGCAGCCAGGTCCGCAGGATGAACACTGAAGCTTTCTTT
TRBV5-5,TRBD2,.,TRBJ2-5,18,CASSSVGLAGGPEETQYF,TGTGCCAGCAGTTCGGTCGGACTAGCGGGAGGGCCTGAAGAGACCCAGTACTTC
TRBV11-2,.,once,TRBJ1-1,14,CASSHRRANTEAFF,TGTGCCAGCAGCCATCGCAGGGCGAACACTGAAGCTTTCTTT
TRBV7-4,.,.,TRBJ1-1,15,CASSLNEGPNTEAFF,TGTGCCAGCAGCTTGAATGAGGGCCCGAACACTGAAGCTTTCTTT
TRBV19,.,.,TRBJ2-1,14,CATSPGPSYNEQFF,TGTGCCACCTCCCCGGGTCCATCCTACAATGAGCAGTTCTTC
TRBV19,.,.,TRBJ1-4,15,CASTPGGSSREKLFF,TGTGCCAGTACCCCGGGGGGCAGCTCACGGGAAAAACTGTTTTTT
TRBV24-1,TRBD1,.,TRBJ2-2,16,CATSESGGAWDGELFF,TGTGCCACCAGTGAGTCAGGGGGCGCGTGGGACGGGGAGCTGTTTTTT
TRBV30,TRBD2,few,TRBJ2-7,13,CAWRREDLYEQYF,TGTGCCTGGAGGCGGGAGGACCTCTACGAGCAGTACTTC
TRBV7-2,TRBD1,.,TRBJ2-7,14,CASSNNRGPYEQYF,TGTGCCAGCAGCAACAACAGGGGGCCCTACGAGCAGTACTTC
TRBV10-2,.,few,TRBJ2-7,16,CASSEPAVGGAGEQYF,TGCGCCAGCAGTGAGCCGGCGGTTGGGGGGGCGGGAGAGCAGTACTTC
TRBV19,.,.,TRBJ2-1,14,CASNRQSSYNEQFF,TGTGCCAGTAACCGACAGAGCTCCTACAATGAGCAGTTCTTC
TRBV11-3,TRBD1,.,TRBJ2-5,14,CASSPGQVGETQYF,TGTGCCAGCAGCCCGGGACAGGTAGGAGAGACCCAGTACTTC
TRBV6-5,.,few,TRBJ2-7,14,CASSYPDGHYEQYF,TGTGCCAGCAGTTACCCCGACGGACACTACGAGCAGTACTTC
TRBV19,TRBD2,.,TRBJ2-1,16,CASRGLAGGRYDEQFF,TGTGCCAGTAGAGGACTAGCGGGAGGGCGATACGATGAGCAGTTCTTC
TRBV20-1,.,.,TRBJ2-7,13,CSAIEGDSYEQYF,TGCAGTGCTATTGAAGGGGACTCCTACGAGCAGTACTTC
TRBV28,.,.,TRBJ1-5,13,CASTVLTDQPQHF,TGTGCCAGCACAGTCCTGACAGATCAGCCCCAGCATTTT
TRBV5-1,TRBD1,.,TRBJ1-3,16,CASSSGQGAGGNTIYF,TGCGCCAGCAGCTCTGGACAGGGGGCTGGCGGAAACACCATATATTTT
TRBV5-5,.,.,TRBJ1-1,16,CASSGAGRIMNTEAFF,TGTGCCAGCAGTGGGGCAGGTCGGATCATGAACACTGAAGCTTTCTTT
TRBV7-2,.,.,TRBJ1-5,18,CASSLGSGIRYSNQPQHF,TGTGCCAGCAGCTTAGGTAGCGGGATCCGATATAGCAATCAGCCCCAGCATTTT
TRBV11-2,.,.,TRBJ1-2,15,CASHPGDPANYGYTF,TGTGCCAGCCATCCGGGGGACCCAGCTAACTATGGCTACACCTTC
TRBV6-2/TRBV6-3,.,.,TRBJ1-1,15,CASSAQAHSIFEAFF,TGTGCCAGCAGTGCCCAGGCACACTCTATTTTTGAAGCTTTCTTT
TRBV5-1,TRBD2,.,TRBJ2-2,16,CASSPQGLAVTGELFF,TGCGCCAGCAGCCCCCAAGGACTAGCAGTCACCGGGGAGCTGTTTTTT
TRBV6-2/TRBV6-3,.,.,TRBJ2-3,13,CASSYAGSDTQYF,TGTGCCAGCAGTTATGCGGGGTCAGATACGCAGTATTTT
TRBV29-1,.,.,TRBJ1-2,12,CSVGQINYGYTF,TGCAGCGTCGGACAGATTAACTATGGCTACACCTTC
TRBV5-6,.,.,TRBJ1-4,16,CASSLISTGTNEKLFF,TGTGCCAGCAGCTTGATCAGCACAGGGACTAATGAAAAACTGTTTTTT
TRBV27,TRBD1,.,TRBJ1-5,20,CASTSRGCFNRETSNQPQHF,TGTGCCAGCACGAGCAGGGGGTGTTTTAACAGGGAGACGAGCAATCAGCCCCAGCATTTT
TRBV18,TRBD1,.,TRBJ2-5,15,CASSPGDRGRETQYF,TGTGCCAGCTCACCGGGGGACAGGGGGAGAGAGACCCAGTACTTC
TRBV7-9,.,.,TRBJ2-5,16,CASSLPGLGATETQYF,TGTGCCAGCAGCTTACCGGGACTCGGGGCGACGGAGACCCAGTACTTC
TRBV11-3,TRBD1,.,TRBJ2-3,15,CASSPRQGVTDTQYF,TGTGCCAGCAGCCCCCGGCAGGGGGTAACAGATACGCAGTATTTT
TRBV7-2,TRBD1,.,TRBJ2-7,15,CASSSNGQATYEQYF,TGTGCCAGCAGCTCTAACGGACAGGCGACCTACGAGCAGTACTTC
TRBV28,.,.,TRBJ1-4,11,CASRGVEGLFF,TGTGCCAGCAGAGGCGTGGAGGGACTGTTTTTT